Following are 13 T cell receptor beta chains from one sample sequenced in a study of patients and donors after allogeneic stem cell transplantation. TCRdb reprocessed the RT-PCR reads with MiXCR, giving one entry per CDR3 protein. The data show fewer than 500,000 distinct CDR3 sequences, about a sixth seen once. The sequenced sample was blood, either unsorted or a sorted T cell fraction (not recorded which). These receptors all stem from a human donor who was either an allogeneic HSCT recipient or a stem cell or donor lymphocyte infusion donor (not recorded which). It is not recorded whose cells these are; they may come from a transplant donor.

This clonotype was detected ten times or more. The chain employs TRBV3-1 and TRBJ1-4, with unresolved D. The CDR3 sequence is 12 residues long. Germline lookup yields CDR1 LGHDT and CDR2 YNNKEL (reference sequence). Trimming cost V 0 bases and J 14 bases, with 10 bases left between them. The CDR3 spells CASSQDPRRLFF. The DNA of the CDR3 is TGTGCCAGCAGCCAAGATCCTAGGAGGCTGTTTTTT.

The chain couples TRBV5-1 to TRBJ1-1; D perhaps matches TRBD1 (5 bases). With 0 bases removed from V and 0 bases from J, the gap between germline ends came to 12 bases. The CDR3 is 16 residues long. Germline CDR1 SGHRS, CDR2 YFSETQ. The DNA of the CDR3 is TGCGCCAGCAGCTTGGGGCGACCGGGACTGAACACTGAAGCTTTCTTT. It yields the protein CASSLGRPGLNTEAFF.

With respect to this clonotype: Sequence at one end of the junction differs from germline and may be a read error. CDR3 protein: CATSTGGASQETQNF. CDR3 sequence (DNA): TGTGCCACCAGCACCGGAGGGGCTAGTCAAGAGACCCAGAACTTC. The rearrangement uses TRBV15 and TRBJ2-5; D is perhaps TRBD2 (6 bases). The CDR3 has 15 residues. Germline CDR1 is LNHNV and CDR2 is YYDKDF (reference sequence). Filled out from reference TRBV15 and TRBJ2-5, the complete variable domain reads DAMVIQNPRYQVTQFGKPVTLSCSQTLNHNVMYWYQQKSSQAPKLLFHYYDKDFNNEADTPDNFQSRRPNTSFCFLDIRSPGLGDTAMYLCATSTGGASQETQNFGPGTRLLVL.

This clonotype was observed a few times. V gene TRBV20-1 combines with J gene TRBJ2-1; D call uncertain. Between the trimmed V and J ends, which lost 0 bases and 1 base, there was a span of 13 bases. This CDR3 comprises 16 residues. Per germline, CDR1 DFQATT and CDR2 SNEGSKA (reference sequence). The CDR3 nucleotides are TGCAGTGCTAGAGATGTTGGTAGCAGATCCTACAATGAGCAGTTCTTC. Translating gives CSARDVGSRSYNEQFF.

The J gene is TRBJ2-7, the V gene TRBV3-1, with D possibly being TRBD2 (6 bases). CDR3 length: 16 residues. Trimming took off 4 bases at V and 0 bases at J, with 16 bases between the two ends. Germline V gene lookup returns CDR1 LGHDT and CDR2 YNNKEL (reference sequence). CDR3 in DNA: TGTGCCAGCAGCCCGAGGACTATTACAGACTCCTACGAGCAGTACTTC. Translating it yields CASSPRTITDSYEQYF.

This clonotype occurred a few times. In DNA, the CDR3 is TGTGCCACCAGTGACATTAGCGGGAGCTCCTACAATGAGCAGTTCTTC. Protein product: CATSDISGSSYNEQFF. The chain links TRBV24-1 to TRBJ2-1, with 9 nucleotides matching TRBD2. In germline, CDR1 is KGHDR, CDR2 SFDVKD. V gave up 4 bases and J gave up 0 bases; unmatched junction bases: 3. There are 16 residues in the CDR3.

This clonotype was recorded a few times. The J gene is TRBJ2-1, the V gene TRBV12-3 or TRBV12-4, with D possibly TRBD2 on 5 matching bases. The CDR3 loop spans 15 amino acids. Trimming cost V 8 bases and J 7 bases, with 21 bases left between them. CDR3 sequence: CASSSLRVPFNEQFF. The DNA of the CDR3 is TGTGCCAGCTCCTCCCTGAGGGTACCCTTTAATGAGCAGTTCTTC.

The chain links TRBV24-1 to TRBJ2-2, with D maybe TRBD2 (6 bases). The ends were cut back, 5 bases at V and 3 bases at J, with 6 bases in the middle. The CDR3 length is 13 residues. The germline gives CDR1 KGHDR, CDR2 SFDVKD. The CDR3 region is CATSGGDTGELFF. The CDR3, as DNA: TGTGCCACCAGTGGCGGGGACACCGGGGAGCTGTTTTTT.

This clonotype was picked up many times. The CDR3 loop reads CASDGTSGDDTQYF. In nucleotides, the CDR3 is TGTGCCAGCGACGGGACTAGCGGGGACGATACGCAGTATTTT. The rearrangement joins TRBV12-3 or TRBV12-4 to TRBJ2-3, with 13 bases identical to TRBD2. The CDR3 sequence is 14 residues long. The ends lost 8 bases at V and 6 bases at J; junction bases unmatched: 5.

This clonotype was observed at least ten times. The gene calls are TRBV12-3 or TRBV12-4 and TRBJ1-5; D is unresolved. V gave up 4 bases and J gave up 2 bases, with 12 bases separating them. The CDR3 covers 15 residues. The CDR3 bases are TGTGCCAGCAGTTCCGCGGGGTCGGGCAATCAGCCCCAGCATTTT. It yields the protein CASSSAGSGNQPQHF.

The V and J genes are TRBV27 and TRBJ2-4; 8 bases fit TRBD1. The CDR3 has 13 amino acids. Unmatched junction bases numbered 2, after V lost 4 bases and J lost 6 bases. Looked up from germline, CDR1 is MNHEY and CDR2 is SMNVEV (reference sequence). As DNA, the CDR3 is TGTGCCAGCAGTTCCGGACAGGGAAACATTCAGTACTTC. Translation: CASSSGQGNIQYF.

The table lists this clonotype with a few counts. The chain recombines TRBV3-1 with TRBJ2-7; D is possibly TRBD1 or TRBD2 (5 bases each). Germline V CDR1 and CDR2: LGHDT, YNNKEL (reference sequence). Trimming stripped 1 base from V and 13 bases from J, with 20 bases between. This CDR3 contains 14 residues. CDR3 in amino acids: CASSQVGGIGTAYF. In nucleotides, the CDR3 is TGTGCCAGCAGCCAAGTAGGCGGTATAGGGACGGCATACTTC.

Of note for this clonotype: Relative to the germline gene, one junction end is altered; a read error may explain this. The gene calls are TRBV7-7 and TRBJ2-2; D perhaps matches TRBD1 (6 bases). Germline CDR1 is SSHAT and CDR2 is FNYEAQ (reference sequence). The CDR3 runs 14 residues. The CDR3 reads CASRAGVLTGELFF. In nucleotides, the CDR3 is TGTGCTAGCAGGGCAGGGGTGCTCACCGGGGAGCTGTTTTTT.